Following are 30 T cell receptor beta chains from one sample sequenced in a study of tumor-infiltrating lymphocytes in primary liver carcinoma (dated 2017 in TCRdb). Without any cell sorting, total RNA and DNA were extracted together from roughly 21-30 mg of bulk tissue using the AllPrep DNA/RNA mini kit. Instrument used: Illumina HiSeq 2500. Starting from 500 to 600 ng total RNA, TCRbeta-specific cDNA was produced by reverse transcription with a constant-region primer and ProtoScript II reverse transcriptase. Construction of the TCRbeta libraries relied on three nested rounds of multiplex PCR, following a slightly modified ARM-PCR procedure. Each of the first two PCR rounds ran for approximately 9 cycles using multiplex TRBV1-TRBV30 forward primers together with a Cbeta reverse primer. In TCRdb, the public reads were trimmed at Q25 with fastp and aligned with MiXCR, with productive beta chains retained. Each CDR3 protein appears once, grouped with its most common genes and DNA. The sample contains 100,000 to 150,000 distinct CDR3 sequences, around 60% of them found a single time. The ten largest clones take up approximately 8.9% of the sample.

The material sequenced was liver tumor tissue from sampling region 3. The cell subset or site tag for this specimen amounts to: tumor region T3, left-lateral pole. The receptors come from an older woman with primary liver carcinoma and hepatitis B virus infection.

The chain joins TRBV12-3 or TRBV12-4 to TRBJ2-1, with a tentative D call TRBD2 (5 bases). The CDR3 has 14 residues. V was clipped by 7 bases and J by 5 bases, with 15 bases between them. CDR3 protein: CASMRLRGNNEQFF. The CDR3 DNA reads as TGTGCCAGCATGCGACTAAGAGGAAACAATGAGCAGTTCTTC.

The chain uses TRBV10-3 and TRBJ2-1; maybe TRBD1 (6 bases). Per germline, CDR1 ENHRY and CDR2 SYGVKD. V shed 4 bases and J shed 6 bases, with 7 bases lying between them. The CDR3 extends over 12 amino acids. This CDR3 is CAISGDTNEQFF. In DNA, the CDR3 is TGTGCCATCAGTGGGGACACCAATGAGCAGTTCTTC.

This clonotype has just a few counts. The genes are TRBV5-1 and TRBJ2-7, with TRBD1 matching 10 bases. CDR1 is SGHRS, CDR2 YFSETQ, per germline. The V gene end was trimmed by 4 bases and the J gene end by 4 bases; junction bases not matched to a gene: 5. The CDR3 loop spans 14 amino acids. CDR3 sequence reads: CASSTGTGEYEQYF. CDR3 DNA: TGCGCCAGCAGCACCGGGACAGGGGAATACGAGCAGTACTTC.

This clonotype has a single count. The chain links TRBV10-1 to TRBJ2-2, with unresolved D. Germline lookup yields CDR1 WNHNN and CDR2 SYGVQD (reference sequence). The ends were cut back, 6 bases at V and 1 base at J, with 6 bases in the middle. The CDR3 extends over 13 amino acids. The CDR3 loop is CASSLLNTGELFF. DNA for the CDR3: TGCGCCAGCAGCCTCTTGAACACCGGGGAGCTGTTTTTT.

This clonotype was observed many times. CDR3: CASSSRTGDNYGYTF. DNA for the CDR3: TGTGCCAGCAGCTCACGGACAGGGGATAACTATGGCTACACCTTC. The chain recombines TRBV5-4 with TRBJ1-2; TRBD1 aligns across 9 bases. The CDR3 has 15 residues. The V and J ends lost 3 bases and 1 base, in that order; junction bases with no gene match: 4. Germline values: CDR1 SGHNT, CDR2 YYREEE (reference sequence).

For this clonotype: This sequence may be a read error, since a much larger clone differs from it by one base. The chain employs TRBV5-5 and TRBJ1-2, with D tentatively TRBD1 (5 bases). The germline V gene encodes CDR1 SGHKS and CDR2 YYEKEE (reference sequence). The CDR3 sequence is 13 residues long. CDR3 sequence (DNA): TGTGTCAGCAGTTGGGACGGCCGCAATGGCTACACCTTC. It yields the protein CVSSWDGRNGYTF.

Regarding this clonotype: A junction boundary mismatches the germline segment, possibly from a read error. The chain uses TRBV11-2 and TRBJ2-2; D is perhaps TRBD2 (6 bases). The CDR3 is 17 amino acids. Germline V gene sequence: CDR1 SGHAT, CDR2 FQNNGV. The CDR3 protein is CASSLVGGTRNSGELFF. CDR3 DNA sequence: TGTGCCAGCAGCTTAGTGGGGGGAACGAGGAACAGCGGGGAGCTGTTTTTT.

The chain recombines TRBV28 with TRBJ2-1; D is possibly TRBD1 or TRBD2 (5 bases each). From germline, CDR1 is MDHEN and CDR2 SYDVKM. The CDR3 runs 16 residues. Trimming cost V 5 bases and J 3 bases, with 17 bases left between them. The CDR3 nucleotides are TGTGCCAGCAGTGGGGCCCGGGACCCCCGCTACAATGAGCAGTTCTTC. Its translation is CASSGARDPRYNEQFF.

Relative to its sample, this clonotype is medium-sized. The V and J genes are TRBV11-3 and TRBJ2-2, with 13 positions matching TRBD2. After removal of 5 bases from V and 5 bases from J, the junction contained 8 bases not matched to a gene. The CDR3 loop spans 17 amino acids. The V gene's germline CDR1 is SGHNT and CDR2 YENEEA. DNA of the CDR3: TGTGCCAGCAGCACCAGGACTAGCGGGAGTCGGACCGGGGAGCTGTTTTTT. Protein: CASSTRTSGSRTGELFF.

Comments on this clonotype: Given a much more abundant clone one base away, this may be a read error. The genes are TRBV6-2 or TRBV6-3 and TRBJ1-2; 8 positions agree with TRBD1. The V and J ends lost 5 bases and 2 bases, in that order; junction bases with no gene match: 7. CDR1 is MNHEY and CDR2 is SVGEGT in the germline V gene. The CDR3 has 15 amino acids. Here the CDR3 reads CASSARTGRNYGYTF. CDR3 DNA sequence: TGTGCCAGCAGTGCCAGGACAGGGAGGAACTATGGCTACACCTTC.

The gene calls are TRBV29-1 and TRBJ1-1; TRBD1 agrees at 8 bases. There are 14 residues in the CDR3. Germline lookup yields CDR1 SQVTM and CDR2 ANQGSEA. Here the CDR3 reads CTATDRGRGTEAFF. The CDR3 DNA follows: TGCACCGCGACCGACAGGGGACGAGGGACTGAAGCTTTCTTT.

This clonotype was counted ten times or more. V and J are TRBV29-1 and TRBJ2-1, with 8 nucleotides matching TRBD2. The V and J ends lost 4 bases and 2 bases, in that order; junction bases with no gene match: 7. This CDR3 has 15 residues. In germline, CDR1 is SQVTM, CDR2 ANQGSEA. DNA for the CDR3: TGCAGCGTTGGGGGGGATAGCGGGACCTACAATGAGCAGTTCTTC. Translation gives CSVGGDSGTYNEQFF.

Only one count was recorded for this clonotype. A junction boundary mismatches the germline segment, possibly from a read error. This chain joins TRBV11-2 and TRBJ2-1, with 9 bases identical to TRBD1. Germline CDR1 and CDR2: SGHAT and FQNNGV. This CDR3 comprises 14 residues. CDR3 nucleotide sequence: TGTGTCAGCAACCGACGGACAGGGGTCGATGAGCAGTCCTTC. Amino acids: CVSNRRTGVDEQSF.

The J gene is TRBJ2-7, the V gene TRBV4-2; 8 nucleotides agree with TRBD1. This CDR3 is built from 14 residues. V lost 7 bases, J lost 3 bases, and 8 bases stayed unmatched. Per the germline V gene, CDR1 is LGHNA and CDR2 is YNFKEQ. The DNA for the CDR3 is TGTGCCAGCAACCAGGGGACAGGAGGCTACGAGCAGTACTTC. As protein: CASNQGTGGYEQYF.

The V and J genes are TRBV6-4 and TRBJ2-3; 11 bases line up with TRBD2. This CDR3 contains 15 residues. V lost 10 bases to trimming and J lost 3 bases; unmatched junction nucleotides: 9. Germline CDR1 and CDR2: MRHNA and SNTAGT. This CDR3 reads CAIASLAGGTDTQYF. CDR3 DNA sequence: TGTGCCATTGCTTCCCTAGCGGGAGGTACAGATACGCAGTATTTT.

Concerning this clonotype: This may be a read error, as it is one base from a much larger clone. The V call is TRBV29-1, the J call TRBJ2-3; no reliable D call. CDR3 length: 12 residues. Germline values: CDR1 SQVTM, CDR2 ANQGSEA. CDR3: CSTHPATNTQYF. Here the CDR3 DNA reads TGCAGCACCCACCCCGCCACAAATACGCAGTATTTT.

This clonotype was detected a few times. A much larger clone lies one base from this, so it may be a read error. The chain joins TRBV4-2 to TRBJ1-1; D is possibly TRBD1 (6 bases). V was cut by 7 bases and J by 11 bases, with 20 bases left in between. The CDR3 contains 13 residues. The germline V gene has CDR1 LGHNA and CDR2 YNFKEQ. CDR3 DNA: TGTGCCAGCAAAGGGAACTCCGGGGGGGCGGCTTTCTTT. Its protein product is CASKGNSGGAAFF.

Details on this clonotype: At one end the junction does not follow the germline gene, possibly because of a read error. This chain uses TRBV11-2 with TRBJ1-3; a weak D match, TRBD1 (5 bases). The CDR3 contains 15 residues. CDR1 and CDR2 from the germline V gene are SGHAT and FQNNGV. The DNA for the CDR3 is TGTGCTAGCAGCCAGACAGCCACCTCTGGAAACTCCATATATTTT. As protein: CASSQTATSGNSIYF.

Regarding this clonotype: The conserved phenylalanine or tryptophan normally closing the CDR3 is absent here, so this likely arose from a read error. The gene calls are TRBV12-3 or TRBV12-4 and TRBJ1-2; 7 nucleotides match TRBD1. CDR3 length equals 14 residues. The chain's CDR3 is CASSSLTGFLGYTL. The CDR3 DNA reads TGTGCTAGCAGTTCGCTGACAGGGTTCCTTGGCTACACCTTA.

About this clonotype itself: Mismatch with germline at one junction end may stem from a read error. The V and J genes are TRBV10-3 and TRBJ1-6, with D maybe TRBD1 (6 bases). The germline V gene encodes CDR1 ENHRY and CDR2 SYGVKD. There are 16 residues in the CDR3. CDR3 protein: CAISESNTGSDSPLHF. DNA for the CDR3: TGTGCCATCAGTGAGTCCAACACAGGGTCGGACTCACCCCTCCACTTC.

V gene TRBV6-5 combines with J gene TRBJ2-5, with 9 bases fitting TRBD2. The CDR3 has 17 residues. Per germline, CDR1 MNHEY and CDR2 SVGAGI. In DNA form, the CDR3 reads TGTGCTAGCGGACCAAAACCTAGCGGGAACCCCCAAGAGACCCAGTACTTC. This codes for CASGPKPSGNPQETQYF.

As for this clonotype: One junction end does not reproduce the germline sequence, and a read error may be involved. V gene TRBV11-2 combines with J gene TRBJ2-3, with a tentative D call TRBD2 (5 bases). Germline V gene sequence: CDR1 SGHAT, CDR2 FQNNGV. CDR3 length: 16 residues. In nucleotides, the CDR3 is TGTGTCAGCTTAGCAATGGGGAGAAGGAGCACAGATACGCAGTATTTT. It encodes CVSLAMGRRSTDTQYF.

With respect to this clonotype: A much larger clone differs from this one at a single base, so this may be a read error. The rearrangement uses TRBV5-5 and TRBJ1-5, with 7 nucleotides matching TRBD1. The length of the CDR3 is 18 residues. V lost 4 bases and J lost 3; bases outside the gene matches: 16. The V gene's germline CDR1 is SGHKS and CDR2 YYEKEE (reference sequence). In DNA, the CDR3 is TGTGCCAGCAGCCCTCGTGCCGGACAGGCGATTCCCAATCAGCCCCAGCATTTT. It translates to CASSPRAGQAIPNQPQHF.

The CDR3 DNA sequence: TGTGCCAGCAGTTTAGGCCATTTATCTAACTATGGCTACACCTTC. As protein: CASSLGHLSNYGYTF. The chain uses TRBV28 and TRBJ1-2; no reliable D call. The CDR3 has 15 residues. With 2 bases removed from V and 0 bases from J, the gap between germline ends came to 10 bases. Germline CDR1 MDHEN, CDR2 SYDVKM.

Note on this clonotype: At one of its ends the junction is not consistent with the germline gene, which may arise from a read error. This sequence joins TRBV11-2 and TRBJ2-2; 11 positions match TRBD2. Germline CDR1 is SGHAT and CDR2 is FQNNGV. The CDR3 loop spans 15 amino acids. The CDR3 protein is CASRSRLAGSGELLF. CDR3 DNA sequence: TGTGCCAGCAGGTCCAGACTAGCGGGGTCGGGGGAGCTGCTTTTT.

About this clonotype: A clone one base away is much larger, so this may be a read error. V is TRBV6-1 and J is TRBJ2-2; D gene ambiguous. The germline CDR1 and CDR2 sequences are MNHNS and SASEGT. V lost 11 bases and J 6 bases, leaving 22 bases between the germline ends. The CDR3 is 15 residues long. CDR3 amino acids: CAGGVTWVKPGELFF. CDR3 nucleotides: TGTGCCGGCGGAGTCACATGGGTAAAACCCGGGGAGCTGTTTTTT.

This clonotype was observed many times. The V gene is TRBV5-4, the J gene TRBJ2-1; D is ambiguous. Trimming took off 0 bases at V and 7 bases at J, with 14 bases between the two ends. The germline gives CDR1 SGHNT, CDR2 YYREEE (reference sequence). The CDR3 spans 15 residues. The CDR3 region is CASSLGPDRVNEQFF. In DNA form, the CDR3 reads TGTGCCAGCAGCTTGGGACCGGACCGGGTAAATGAGCAGTTCTTC.

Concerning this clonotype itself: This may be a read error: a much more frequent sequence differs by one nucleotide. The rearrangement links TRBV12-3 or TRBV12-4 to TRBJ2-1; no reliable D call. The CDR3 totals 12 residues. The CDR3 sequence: CASSPEKFEPFF. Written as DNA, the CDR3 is TGTGCCAGCAGCCCTGAGAAGTTTGAGCCGTTCTTC.

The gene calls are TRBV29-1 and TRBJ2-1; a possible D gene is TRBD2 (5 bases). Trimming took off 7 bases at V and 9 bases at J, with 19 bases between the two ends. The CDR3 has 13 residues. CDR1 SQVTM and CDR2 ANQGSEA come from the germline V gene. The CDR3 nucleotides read TGCAGCGCCGAACAGCGGTACGTGGGTGAGCAGTTCTTC. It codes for CSAEQRYVGEQFF.

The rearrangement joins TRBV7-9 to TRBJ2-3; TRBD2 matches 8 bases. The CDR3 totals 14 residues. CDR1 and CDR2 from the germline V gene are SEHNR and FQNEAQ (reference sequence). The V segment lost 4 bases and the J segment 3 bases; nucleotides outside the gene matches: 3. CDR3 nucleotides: TGTGCCAGCAGCTCCCCGGGGGGGACAGATACGCAGTATTTT. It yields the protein CASSSPGGTDTQYF.